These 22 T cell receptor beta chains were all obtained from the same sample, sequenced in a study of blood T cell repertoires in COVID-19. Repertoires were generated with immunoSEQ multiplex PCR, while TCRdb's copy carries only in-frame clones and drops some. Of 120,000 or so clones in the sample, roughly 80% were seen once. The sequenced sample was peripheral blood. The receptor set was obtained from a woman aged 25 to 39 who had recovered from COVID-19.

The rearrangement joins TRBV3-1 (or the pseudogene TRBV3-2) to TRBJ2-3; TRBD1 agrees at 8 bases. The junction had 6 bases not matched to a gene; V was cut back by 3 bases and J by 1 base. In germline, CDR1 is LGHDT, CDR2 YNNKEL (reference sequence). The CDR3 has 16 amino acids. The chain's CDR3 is CASSQYQGAGTDTQYF. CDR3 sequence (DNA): TGTGCCAGCAGCCAGTATCAGGGGGCAGGCACAGATACGCAGTATTTT.

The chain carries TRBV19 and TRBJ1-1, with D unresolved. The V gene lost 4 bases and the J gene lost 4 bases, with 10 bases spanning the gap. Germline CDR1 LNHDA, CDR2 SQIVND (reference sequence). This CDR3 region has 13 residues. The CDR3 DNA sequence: TGTGCCAGTAGTAAAACCCTAGTCACTGAAGCTTTCTTT. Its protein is CASSKTLVTEAFF.

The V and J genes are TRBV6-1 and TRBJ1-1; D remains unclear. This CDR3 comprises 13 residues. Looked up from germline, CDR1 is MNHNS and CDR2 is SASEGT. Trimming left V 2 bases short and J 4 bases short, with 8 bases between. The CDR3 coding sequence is TGTGCCAGCAGTGAAACCAGAGGCACTGAAGCTTTCTTT. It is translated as CASSETRGTEAFF.

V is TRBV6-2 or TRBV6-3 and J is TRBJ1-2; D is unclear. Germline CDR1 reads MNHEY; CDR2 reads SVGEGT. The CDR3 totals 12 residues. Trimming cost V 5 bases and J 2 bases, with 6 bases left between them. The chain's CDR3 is CASSTYNYGYTF. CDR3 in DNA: TGTGCCAGCAGTACCTACAACTATGGCTACACCTTC.

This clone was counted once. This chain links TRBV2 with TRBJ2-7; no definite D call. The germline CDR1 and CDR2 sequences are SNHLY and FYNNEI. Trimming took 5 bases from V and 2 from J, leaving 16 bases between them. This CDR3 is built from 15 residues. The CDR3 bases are TGTGCCAGCAGTACCGAAGTGGCCCTGACCTACGAGCAGTACTTC. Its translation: CASSTEVALTYEQYF.

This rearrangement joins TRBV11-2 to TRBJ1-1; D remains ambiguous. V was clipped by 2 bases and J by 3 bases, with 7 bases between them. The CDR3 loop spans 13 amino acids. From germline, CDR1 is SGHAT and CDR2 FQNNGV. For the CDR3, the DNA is TGTGCCAGCAGCTTATTCCAGGACACTGAAGCTTTCTTT. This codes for CASSLFQDTEAFF.

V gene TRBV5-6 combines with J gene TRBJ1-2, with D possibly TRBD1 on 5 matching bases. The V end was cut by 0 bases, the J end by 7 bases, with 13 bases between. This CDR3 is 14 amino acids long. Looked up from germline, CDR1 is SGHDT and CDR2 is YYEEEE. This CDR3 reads CASSLAGAVTGYTF. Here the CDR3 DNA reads TGTGCCAGCAGCTTGGCTGGGGCGGTTACTGGCTACACCTTC.

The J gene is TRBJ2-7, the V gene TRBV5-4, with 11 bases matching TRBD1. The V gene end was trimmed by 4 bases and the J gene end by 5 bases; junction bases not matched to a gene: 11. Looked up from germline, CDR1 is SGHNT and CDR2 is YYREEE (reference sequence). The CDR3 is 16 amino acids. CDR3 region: CASSHTPGTGGHEQYF. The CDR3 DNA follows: TGTGCCAGCAGCCACACACCCGGGACAGGGGGACACGAGCAGTACTTC.

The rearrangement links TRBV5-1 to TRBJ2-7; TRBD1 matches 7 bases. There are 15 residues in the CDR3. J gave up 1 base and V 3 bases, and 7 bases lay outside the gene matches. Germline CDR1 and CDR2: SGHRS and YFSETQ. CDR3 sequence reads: CASSSGTVRSYEQYF. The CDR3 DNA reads TGCGCCAGCAGCTCCGGGACAGTTCGTTCCTACGAGCAGTACTTC.

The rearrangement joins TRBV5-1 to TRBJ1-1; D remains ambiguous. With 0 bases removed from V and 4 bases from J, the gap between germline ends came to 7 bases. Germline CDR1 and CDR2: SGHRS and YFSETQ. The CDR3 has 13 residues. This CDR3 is CASSLVSGTEAFF. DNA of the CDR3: TGCGCCAGCAGCTTGGTGTCGGGCACTGAAGCTTTCTTT.

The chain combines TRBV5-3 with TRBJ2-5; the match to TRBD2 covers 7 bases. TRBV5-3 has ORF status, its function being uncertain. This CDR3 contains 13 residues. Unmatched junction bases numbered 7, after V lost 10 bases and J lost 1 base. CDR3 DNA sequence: TGTGCCTCACCGGGGAGGGCCCAAGAGACCCAGTACTTC. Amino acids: CASPGRAQETQYF.

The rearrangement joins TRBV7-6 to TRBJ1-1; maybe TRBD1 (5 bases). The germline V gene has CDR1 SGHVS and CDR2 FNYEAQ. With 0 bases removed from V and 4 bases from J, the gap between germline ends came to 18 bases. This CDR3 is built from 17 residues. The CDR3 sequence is CASSLAVPVGAGTEAFF. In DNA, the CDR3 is TGTGCCAGCAGCTTAGCGGTCCCCGTAGGGGCCGGCACTGAAGCTTTCTTT.

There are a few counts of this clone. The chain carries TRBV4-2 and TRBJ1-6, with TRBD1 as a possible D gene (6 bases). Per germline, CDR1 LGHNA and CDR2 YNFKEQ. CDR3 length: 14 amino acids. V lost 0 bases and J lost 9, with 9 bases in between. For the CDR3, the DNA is TGTGCCAGCAGCCAAGACAGGGGTGGTTCACCCCTCCACTTT. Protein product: CASSQDRGGSPLHF.

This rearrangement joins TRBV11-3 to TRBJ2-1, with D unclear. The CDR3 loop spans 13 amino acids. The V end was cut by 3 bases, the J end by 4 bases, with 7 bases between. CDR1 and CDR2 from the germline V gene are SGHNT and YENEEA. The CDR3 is CASSFTEYNEQFF. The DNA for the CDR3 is TGTGCCAGCAGCTTCACAGAGTACAATGAGCAGTTCTTC.

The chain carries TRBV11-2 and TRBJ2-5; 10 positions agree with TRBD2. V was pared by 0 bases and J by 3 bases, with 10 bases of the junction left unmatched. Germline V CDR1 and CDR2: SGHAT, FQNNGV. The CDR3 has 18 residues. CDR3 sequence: CASSLDLSSGRGKETQYF. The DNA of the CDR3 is TGTGCCAGCAGCTTAGATCTTTCTAGCGGGAGAGGCAAAGAGACCCAGTACTTC.

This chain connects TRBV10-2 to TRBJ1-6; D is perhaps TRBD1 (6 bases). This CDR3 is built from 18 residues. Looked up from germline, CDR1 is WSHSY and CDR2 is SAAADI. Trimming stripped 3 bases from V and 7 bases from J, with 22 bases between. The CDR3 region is CASSEPGAGGHGNSPLHF. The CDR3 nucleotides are TGCGCCAGCAGTGAACCGGGGGCGGGAGGGCACGGCAATTCACCCCTCCACTTT.

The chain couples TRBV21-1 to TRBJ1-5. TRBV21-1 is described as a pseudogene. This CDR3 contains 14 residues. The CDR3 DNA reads TGTGCCAGCAGCAACTCTGGGGGAGGGCAGCCCCAGCATTTT. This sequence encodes CASSNSGGGQPQHF.

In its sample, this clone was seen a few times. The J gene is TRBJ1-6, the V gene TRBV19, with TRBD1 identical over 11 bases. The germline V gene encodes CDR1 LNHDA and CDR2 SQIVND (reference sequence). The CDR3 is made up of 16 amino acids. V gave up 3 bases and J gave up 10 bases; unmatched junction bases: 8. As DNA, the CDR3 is TGTGCCAGTAGTATGCCCCGGACAGGGGGCGGCTCACCCCTCCACTTT. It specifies CASSMPRTGGGSPLHF.

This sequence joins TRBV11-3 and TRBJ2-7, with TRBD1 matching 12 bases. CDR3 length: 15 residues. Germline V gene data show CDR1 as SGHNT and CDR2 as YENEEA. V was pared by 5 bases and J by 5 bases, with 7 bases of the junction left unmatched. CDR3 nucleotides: TGTGCCAGCAGCCCTGGGACAGGGGGCGTCGACGAGCAGTACTTC. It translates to CASSPGTGGVDEQYF.

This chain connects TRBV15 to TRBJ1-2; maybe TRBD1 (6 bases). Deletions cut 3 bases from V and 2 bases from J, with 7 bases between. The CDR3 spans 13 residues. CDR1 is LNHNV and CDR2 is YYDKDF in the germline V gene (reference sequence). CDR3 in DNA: TGTGCCACCAGCAGTGGACAGAACTATGGCTACACCTTC. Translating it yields CATSSGQNYGYTF.

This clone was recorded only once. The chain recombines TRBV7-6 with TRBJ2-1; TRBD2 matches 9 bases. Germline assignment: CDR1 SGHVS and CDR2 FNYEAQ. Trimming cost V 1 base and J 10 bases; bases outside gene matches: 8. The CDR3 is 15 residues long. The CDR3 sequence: CASSLDASGVTEQFF. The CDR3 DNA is TGTGCCAGCAGCTTAGATGCTAGCGGGGTCACGGAGCAGTTCTTC.

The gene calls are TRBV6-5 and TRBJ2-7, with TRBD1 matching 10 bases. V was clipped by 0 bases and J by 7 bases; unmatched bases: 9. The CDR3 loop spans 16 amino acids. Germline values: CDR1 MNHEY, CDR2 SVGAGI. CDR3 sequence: CASSYSEETGGFEQYF. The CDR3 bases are TGTGCCAGCAGTTACTCTGAAGAGACAGGGGGCTTTGAGCAGTACTTC.